A single sample gave rise to the 10 T cell receptor beta chains below, sequenced in a study of human T cells and chemical hapten exposure (dated by TCRdb to about 2021). The sample's time point, from its label and the paper: pre-sensitization, week 0. The treatment or condition label here, explained by the study, means: therapeutic diphenylcyclopropenone sensitization with weekly scalp DPC. Library generation was performed with RACE. TCRdb records NextSeq 500 as the sequencer. TCRdb itself trimmed the public reads at Q25 with fastp, ran MiXCR and retained productive beta chains. Entries are consolidated by CDR3 protein sequence, retaining the most common genes and DNA. The sample table contains about 110,000 distinct CDR3 sequences; only one count was recorded for about 12% of them. Together, the top ten hold over 1.5% of the sample. Sequenced material: whole blood, taken in connection with sensitization to the hapten diphenylcyclopropenone (DPC). The receptors originated from a woman aged 50 to 65 with alopecia areata. Some clones in this sample may be carry-over from other donors' samples.

The sample holds a few counts of this clonotype. V is TRBV4-2 and J is TRBJ2-7; no definite D call. Between the trimmed V and J ends, which lost 0 bases and 2 bases, there was a span of 14 bases. The CDR3 consists of 16 residues. Germline CDR1 and CDR2: LGHNA and YNFKEQ. CDR3 bases: TGTGCCAGCAGCCAAGACAACGACAAAAGACCCTACGAGCAGTACTTC. It specifies CASSQDNDKRPYEQYF.

V is TRBV28 and J is TRBJ1-1; the D gene is possibly TRBD1 (5 bases). Germline-derived CDR1 and CDR2 are MDHEN and SYDVKM. The length of the CDR3 is 14 residues. With 5 bases removed from V and 2 bases from J, the gap between germline ends came to 12 bases. In nucleotides, the CDR3 is TGTGCCAGCAGTGCCGGGGCCGGAAACACTGAAGCTTTCTTT. This translates into CASSAGAGNTEAFF.

CDR3 sequence reads: CASSQGSHGTEAFF. The CDR3 coding sequence is TGCGCCAGCAGCCAAGGGAGCCATGGAACTGAAGCTTTCTTT. This chain connects TRBV4-3 to TRBJ1-1; no firm D call. Trimming took 1 base from V and 5 from J, leaving 11 bases between them. Germline V lookup: CDR1 LGHNA, CDR2 YSLEER. The CDR3 is 14 residues long.

This sequence joins TRBV20-1 and TRBJ1-1, with D maybe TRBD1 (5 bases). V lost 0 bases, J lost 6 bases, and 23 bases lay in between. The CDR3 covers 17 residues. CDR1 and CDR2 from the germline V gene are DFQATT and SNEGSKA (reference sequence). The CDR3 DNA reads TGCAGTGCTAGAGAGCAAGGGAAGGGAGGGGCTAGGGCTGAAGCTTTCTTT. Amino acid sequence: CSAREQGKGGARAEAFF.

This clonotype has a handful of counts. This chain uses TRBV12-3 or TRBV12-4 with TRBJ2-1, with D unresolved. The CDR3 sequence is 13 residues long. Trimming removed 4 bases from V and 4 bases from J, with 8 bases in between. The CDR3 nucleotides are TGTGCCAGCAGTTCCTTTAGTTACAATGAGCAGTTCTTC. Translated: CASSSFSYNEQFF.

The CDR3 DNA is TGTGCCAGCAGTTTACGGTCCAGAGCCTACGAGCAGTACTTC. Its protein product is CASSLRSRAYEQYF. This rearrangement joins TRBV28 to TRBJ2-7; D not certain. CDR3 length equals 14 residues. The V end lost 2 bases, the J end lost 2 bases, and 10 bases lay between the germline ends. CDR1 and CDR2 (germline): MDHEN, SYDVKM.

This clonotype was counted between two and nine times. The chain couples TRBV11-2 to TRBJ2-1; TRBD2 aligns across 10 bases. The CDR3 sequence is 15 residues long. Germline V CDR1 and CDR2: SGHAT, FQNNGV. After removal of 5 bases from V and 3 bases from J, the junction contained 4 bases not matched to a gene. Here the CDR3 reads CASSPGLANYNEQFF. CDR3 in DNA: TGTGCCAGCAGCCCGGGACTAGCGAACTACAATGAGCAGTTCTTC.

J is TRBJ2-7 and V is TRBV4-3; TRBD2 agrees at 13 bases. The CDR3 covers 16 residues. The germline V gene encodes CDR1 LGHNA and CDR2 YSLEER. The V and J ends lost 2 bases and 4 bases, in that order; junction bases with no gene match: 5. CDR3 in DNA: TGCGCCAGCAGCCAATCCGGGACTAGCGGGGATTACGAGCAGTACTTC. Amino acid sequence: CASSQSGTSGDYEQYF.

This clonotype was counted at least ten times. V gene TRBV5-4 combines with J gene TRBJ2-7; possibly TRBD2 for D (6 bases). With 3 bases removed from V and 4 bases from J, the gap between germline ends came to 14 bases. CDR1 is SGHNT, CDR2 YYREEE, per germline (reference sequence). The CDR3 contains 14 residues. The CDR3, as DNA: TGTGCCAGCAGCTCCCCGGGGGTAGGTTACGAGCAGTACTTC. It is translated as CASSSPGVGYEQYF.

J is TRBJ1-1 and V is TRBV6-1, with a possible D match to TRBD1 (6 bases). The CDR3 runs to 16 residues. The germline V and J ends were trimmed by 2 bases and 1 base, with 14 bases remaining between them. Germline assignment: CDR1 MNHNS and CDR2 SASEGT. CDR3 region: CASSEPAGEANTEAFF. CDR3 coding DNA: TGTGCCAGCAGTGAACCGGCAGGGGAAGCGAACACTGAAGCTTTCTTT.